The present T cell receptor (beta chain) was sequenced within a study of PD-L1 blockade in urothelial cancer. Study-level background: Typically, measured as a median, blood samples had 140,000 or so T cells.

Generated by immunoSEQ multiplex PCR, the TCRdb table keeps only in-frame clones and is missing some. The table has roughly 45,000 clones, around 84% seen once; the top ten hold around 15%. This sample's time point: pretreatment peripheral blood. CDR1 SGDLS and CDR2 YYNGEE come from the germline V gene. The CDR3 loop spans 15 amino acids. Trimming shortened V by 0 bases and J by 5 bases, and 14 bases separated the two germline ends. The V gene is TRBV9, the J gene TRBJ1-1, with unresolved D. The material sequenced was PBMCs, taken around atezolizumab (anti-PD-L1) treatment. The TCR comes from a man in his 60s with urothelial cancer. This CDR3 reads CASSVGPESITEAFF. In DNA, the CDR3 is TGTGCCAGCAGCGTAGGGCCTGAATCGATAACTGAAGCTTTCTTT.